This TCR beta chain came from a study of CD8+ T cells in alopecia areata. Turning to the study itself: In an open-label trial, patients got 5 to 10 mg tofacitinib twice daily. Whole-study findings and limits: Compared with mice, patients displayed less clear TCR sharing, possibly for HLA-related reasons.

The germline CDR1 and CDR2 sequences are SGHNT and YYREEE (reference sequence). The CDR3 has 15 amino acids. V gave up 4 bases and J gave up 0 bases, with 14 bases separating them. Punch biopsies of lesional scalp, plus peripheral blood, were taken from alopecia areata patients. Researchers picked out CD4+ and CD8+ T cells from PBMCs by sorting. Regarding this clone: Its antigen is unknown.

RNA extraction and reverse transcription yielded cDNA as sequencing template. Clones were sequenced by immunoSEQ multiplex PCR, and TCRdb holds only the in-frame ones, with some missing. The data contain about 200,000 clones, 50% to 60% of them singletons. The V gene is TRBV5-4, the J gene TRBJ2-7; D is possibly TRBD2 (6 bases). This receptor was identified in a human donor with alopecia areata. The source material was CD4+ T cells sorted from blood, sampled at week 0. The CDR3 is CASSPWGGSSYEQYF. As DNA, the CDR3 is TGTGCCAGCAGCCCTTGGGGAGGCAGCTCCTACGAGCAGTACTTC.